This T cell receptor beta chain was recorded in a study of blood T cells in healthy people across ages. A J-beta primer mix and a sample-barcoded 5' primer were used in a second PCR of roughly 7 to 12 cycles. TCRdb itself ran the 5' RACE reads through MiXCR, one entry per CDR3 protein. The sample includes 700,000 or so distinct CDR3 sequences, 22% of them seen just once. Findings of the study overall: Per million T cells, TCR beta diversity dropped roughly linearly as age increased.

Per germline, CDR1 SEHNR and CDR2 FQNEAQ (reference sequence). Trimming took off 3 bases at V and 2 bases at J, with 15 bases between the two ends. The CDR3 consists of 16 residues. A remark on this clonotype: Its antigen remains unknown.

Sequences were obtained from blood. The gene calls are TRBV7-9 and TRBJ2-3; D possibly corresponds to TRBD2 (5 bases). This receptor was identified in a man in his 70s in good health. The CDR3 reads CASSFPGGGNTDTQYF. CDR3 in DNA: TGTGCCAGCAGCTTCCCCGGAGGTGGCAACACAGATACGCAGTATTTT.